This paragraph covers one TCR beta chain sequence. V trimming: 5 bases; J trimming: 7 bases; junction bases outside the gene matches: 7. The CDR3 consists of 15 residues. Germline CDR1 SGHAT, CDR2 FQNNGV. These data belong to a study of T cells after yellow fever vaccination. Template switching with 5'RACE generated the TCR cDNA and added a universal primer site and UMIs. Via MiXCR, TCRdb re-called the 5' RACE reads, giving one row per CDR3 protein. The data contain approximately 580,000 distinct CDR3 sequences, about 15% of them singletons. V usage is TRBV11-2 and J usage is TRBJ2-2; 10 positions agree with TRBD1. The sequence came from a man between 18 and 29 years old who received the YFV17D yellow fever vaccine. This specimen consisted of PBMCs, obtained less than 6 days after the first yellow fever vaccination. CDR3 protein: CASSPRDRGDGELFF. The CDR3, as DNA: TGTGCCAGCAGCCCCCGGGACAGGGGCGACGGGGAGCTGTTTTTT.